These 2 T cell receptor beta chains were all obtained from the same sample, sequenced in a study of blood T cell repertoires in COVID-19. Clones were read by immunoSEQ multiplex PCR, and TCRdb kept only the in-frame ones, dropping some. The sample includes some 200,000 clones, 80% to 90% seen only once; the top ten take around 14%. Material for sequencing was peripheral blood. The receptors stem from a man aged 30-40 years with active or convalescent COVID-19.

The chain carries TRBV12-3 or TRBV12-4 and TRBJ1-4; D possibly corresponds to TRBD1 (6 bases). This CDR3 has 13 amino acids. The V gene lost 5 bases and the J gene lost 6 bases, with 10 bases spanning the gap. CDR3 in DNA: TGTGCCAGCAGTGACAGGAAGGATGAAAAACTGTTTTTT. It yields the protein CASSDRKDEKLFF.

The chain uses TRBV11-2 and TRBJ1-1; the match to TRBD1 covers 8 bases. CDR3 length: 14 amino acids. CDR1 is SGHAT, CDR2 FQNNGV, per germline. Trimming took 5 bases from V and 5 from J; bases not matched to a gene: 7. CDR3 bases: TGTGCCAGCAGCGTAACAGGGGGGAGGACTGAAGCTTTCTTT. Amino acids: CASSVTGGRTEAFF.